This T cell receptor (beta chain) was obtained from a study of Graves' ophthalmopathy and Graves' hyperthyroidism. RNA served as the template for amplifying TCR beta CDR3 regions. HTBI primers served in a first-round RT-PCR, which a second-round multiplex PCR followed. From the multiplex PCR reads, TCRdb called clonotypes with MiXCR, one entry per CDR3 protein. This sample yields some 170,000 distinct CDR3 sequences, of which 30% to 45% are seen a single time; around 9.3% belongs to the top ten. Active ophthalmopathy (CAS at least 3, NOSPECS at least 4), lasting under 3 months. Germline values: CDR1 MDHEN, CDR2 SYDVKM. Between the trimmed V and J ends, which lost 8 bases and 6 bases, there was a span of 16 bases. The CDR3 consists of 13 residues.

The chain is built from TRBV28 and TRBJ1-1; TRBD1 is a possible D gene (6 bases). The sequenced sample was peripheral blood. This sequence originates from a man aged 25 to 40 with Graves' ophthalmopathy. CDR3 amino acids: CASLIQGVSEAFF. CDR3 DNA sequence: TGTGCCAGCTTGATACAGGGAGTCTCTGAAGCTTTCTTT.